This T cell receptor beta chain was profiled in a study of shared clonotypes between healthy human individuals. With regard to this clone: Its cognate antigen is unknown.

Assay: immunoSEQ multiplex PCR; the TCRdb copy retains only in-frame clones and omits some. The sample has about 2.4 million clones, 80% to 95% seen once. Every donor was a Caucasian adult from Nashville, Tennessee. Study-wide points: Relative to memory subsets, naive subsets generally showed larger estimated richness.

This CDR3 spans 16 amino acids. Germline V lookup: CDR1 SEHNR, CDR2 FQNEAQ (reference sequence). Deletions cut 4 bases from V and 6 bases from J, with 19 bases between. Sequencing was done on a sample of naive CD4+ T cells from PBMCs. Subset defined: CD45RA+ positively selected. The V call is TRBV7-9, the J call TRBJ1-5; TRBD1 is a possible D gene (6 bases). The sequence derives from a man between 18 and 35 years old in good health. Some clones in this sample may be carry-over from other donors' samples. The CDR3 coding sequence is TGTGCCAGCAGCTCCTCGGGGGGCGGACGCATTCAGCCCCAGCATTTT. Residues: CASSSSGGGRIQPQHF.